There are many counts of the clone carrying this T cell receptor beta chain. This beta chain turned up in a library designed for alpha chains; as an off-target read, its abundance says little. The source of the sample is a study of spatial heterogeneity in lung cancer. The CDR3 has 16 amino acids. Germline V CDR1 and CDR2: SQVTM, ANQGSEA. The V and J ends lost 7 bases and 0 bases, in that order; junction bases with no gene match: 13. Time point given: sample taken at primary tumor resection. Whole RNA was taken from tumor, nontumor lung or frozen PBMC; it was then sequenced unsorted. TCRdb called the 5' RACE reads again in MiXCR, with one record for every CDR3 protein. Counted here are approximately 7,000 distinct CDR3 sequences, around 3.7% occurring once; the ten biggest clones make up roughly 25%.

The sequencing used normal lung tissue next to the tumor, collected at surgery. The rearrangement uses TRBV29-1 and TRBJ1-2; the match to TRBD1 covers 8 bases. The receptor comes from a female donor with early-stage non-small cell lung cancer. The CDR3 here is CSAFLGQDLTNYGYTF. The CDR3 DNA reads TGCAGCGCCTTCCTGGGACAGGACCTTACTAACTATGGCTACACCTTC.